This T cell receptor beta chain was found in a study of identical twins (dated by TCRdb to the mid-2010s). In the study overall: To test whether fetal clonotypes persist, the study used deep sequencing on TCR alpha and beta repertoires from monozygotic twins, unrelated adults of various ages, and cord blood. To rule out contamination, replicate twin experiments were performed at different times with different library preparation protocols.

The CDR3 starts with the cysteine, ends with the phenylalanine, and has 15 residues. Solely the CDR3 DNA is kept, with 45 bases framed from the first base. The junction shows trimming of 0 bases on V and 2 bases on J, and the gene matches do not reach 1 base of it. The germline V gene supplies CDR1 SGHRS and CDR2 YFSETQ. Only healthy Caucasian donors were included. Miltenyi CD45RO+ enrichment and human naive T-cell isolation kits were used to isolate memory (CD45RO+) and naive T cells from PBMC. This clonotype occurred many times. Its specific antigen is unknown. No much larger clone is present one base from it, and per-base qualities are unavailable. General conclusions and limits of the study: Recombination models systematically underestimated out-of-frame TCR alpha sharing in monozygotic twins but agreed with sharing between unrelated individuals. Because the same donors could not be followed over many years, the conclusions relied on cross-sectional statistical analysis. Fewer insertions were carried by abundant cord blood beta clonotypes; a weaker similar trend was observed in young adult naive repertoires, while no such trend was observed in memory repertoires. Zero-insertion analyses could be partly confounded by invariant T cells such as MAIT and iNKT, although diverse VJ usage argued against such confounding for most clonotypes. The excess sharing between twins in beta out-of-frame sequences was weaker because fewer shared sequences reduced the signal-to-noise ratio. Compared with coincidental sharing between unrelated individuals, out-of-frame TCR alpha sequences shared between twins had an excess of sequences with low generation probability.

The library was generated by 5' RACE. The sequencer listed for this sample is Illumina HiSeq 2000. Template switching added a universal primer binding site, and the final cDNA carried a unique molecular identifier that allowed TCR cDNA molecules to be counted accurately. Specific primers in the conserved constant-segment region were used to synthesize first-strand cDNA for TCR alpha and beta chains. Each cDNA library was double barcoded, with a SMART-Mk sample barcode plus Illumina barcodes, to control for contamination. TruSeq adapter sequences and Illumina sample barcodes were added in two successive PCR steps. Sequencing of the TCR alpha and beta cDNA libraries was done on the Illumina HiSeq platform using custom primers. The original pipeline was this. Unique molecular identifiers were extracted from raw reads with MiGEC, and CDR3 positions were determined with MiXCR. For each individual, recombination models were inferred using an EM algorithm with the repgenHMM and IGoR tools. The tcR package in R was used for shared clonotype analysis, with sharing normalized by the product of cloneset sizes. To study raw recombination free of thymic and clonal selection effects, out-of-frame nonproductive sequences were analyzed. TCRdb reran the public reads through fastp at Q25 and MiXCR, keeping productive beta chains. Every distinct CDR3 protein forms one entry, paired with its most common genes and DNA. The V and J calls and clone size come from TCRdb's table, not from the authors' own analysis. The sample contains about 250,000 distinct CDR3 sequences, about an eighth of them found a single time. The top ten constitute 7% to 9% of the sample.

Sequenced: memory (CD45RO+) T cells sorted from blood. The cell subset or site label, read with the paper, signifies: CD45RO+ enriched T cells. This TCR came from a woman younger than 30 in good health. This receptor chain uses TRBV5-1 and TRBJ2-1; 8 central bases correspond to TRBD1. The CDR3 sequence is CASSLEQGAYNEQFF. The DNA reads TGCGCCAGCAGCTTGGAACAGGGGGCCTACAATGAGCAGTTCTTC.